The 26 T cell receptor beta chains given below trace back to one sample, sequenced in a study of CD8 T cells in ankylosing spondylitis. General study findings and limits: Typical of ankylosing spondylitis blood, it appeared, was a TCR beta motif of under 10 highly homologous variants.

TCRdb called the 5' RACE reads again in MiXCR, with one record for every CDR3 protein. This table holds about 220,000 distinct CDR3 sequences, about 16% found once. These TCRs are of unknown antigen specificity. What was sequenced was blood, either unsorted or a sorted T cell fraction (not recorded which). Receptor source: a male donor with ankylosing spondylitis.

CDR3 amino acids: CSARDLKGSYEQYF. The CDR3 DNA reads as TGCAGTGCTAGAGATCTGAAGGGGTCCTACGAGCAGTACTTC. The chain is built from TRBV20-1 and TRBJ2-7; D may be TRBD1 (5 bases). Germline loops: CDR1 DFQATT, CDR2 SNEGSKA (reference sequence). The V end was cut by 0 bases, the J end by 1 base, with 10 bases between. The CDR3 sequence is 14 residues long.

The chain combines TRBV10-3 with TRBJ2-7, with unresolved D. Trimming took off 3 bases at V and 2 bases at J, with 5 bases between the two ends. The V gene's germline CDR1 is ENHRY and CDR2 SYGVKD. The CDR3 covers 12 residues. The chain's CDR3 is CAISEGAYEQYF. The CDR3, as DNA: TGTGCCATCAGTGAAGGCGCCTACGAGCAGTACTTC.

This clonotype has more than one count but fewer than ten. V gene TRBV6-5 combines with J gene TRBJ2-1, with 8 positions matching TRBD2. The CDR3 loop spans 15 amino acids. CDR1 and CDR2 from the germline V gene are MNHEY and SVGAGI. The J segment lost 4 bases and the V segment lost 4 bases, leaving 6 bases of the junction unmatched. The CDR3 coding sequence is TGTGCCAGCAGTTTTAGCGGGGTTGCATACAATGAGCAGTTCTTC. As protein: CASSFSGVAYNEQFF.

The chain uses TRBV9 and TRBJ2-7; 10 bases are shared with TRBD2. Germline loops: CDR1 SGDLS, CDR2 YYNGEE. Unmatched junction bases numbered 11, after V lost 3 bases and J lost 5 bases. The CDR3 runs to 16 residues. The chain's CDR3 is CASSGSSGAGGNEQYF. The CDR3, as DNA: TGTGCCAGCAGCGGGTCGTCTGGAGCGGGAGGGAACGAGCAGTACTTC.

This clonotype was counted only a few times. The rearrangement joins TRBV15 to TRBJ1-5, with unresolved D. Looked up from germline, CDR1 is LNHNV and CDR2 is YYDKDF (reference sequence). The CDR3 spans 17 residues. Between the trimmed V and J ends, which lost 0 bases and 0 bases, there was a span of 12 bases. The CDR3 DNA reads TGTGCCACCAGCAGAGATCACGGCCGGGATAGCAATCAGCCCCAGCATTTT. Translated: CATSRDHGRDSNQPQHF.

The rearrangement uses TRBV7-9 and TRBJ2-1; 8 nucleotides agree with TRBD2. The V gene end was trimmed by 5 bases and the J gene end by 2 bases; junction bases not matched to a gene: 8. Germline V gene data show CDR1 as SEHNR and CDR2 as FQNEAQ (reference sequence). This CDR3 has 16 amino acids. The CDR3 here is CASSHSAGVAYNEQFF. CDR3 nucleotide sequence: TGTGCCAGCAGCCATTCAGCGGGAGTGGCCTACAATGAGCAGTTCTTC.

This clonotype was observed a few times. The chain links TRBV6-1 to TRBJ2-1; possibly TRBD2 for D (6 bases). The germline V and J ends were trimmed by 1 base and 4 bases, with 14 bases remaining between them. This CDR3 spans 16 amino acids. CDR1 MNHNS and CDR2 SASEGT come from the germline V gene. In nucleotides, the CDR3 is TGTGCCAGCAGTGAAGGGCCGGGACTCCCTTACAATGAGCAGTTCTTC. Protein sequence: CASSEGPGLPYNEQFF.

The genes are TRBV7-6 and TRBJ2-7; D gene ambiguous. The ends were cut back, 2 bases at V and 1 base at J, with 9 bases in the middle. Germline CDR1 is SGHVS and CDR2 is FNYEAQ. CDR3 length: 14 amino acids. The CDR3 loop reads CASSLRPVSYEQYF. The CDR3 nucleotides read TGTGCCAGCAGCTTAAGGCCTGTTTCCTACGAGCAGTACTTC.

This clonotype was seen only a few times. J is TRBJ2-1 and V is TRBV28; D is ambiguous. This CDR3 comprises 13 residues. Germline V gene sequence: CDR1 MDHEN, CDR2 SYDVKM. The V end was cut by 5 bases, the J end by 10 bases, with 15 bases between. DNA of the CDR3: TGTGCCAGCAGTCCCGTAAGGGTAGGCGAGCAGTTCTTC. Its protein is CASSPVRVGEQFF.

This sequence joins TRBV7-2 and TRBJ2-3; no firm D call. V lost 6 bases and J 0 bases, leaving 16 bases between the germline ends. Per germline, CDR1 SGHTA and CDR2 FQGNSA. CDR3 length equals 16 residues. In DNA form, the CDR3 reads TGTGCCAGCAGGAAATACCCAGGTTCTAGCACAGATACGCAGTATTTT. This encodes CASRKYPGSSTDTQYF. The variable domain in full, completed from reference TRBV7-2 and TRBJ2-3, reads GAGVSQSPSNKVTEKGKDVELRCDPISGHTALYWYRQSLGQGLEFLIYFQGNSAPDKSGLPSDRFSAERTGGSVSTLTIQRTQQEDSAVYLCASRKYPGSSTDTQYFGPGTRLTVL.

The J gene is TRBJ2-7, the V gene TRBV6-1; possibly TRBD2 for D (5 bases). Germline loops: CDR1 MNHNS, CDR2 SASEGT. The CDR3 length is 15 residues. The V and J ends lost 1 base and 0 bases respectively, with 10 bases between them. CDR3 sequence: CASSEERYPSYEQYF. The CDR3 DNA follows: TGTGCCAGCAGTGAAGAGCGGTACCCCTCCTACGAGCAGTACTTC.

This clonotype was seen only a few times. The CDR3 DNA is TGCGCCAGCAGCTTTGGGTCGGAGCAGTTCTTC. Residues: CASSFGSEQFF. The chain employs TRBV5-1 and TRBJ2-1; D ambiguous. The germline gives CDR1 SGHRS, CDR2 YFSETQ. The CDR3 extends over 11 amino acids. V was clipped by 2 bases and J by 10 bases, with 7 bases between them.

The chain uses TRBV28 and TRBJ2-3; D unclear. Trimming stripped 3 bases from V and 5 bases from J, with 12 bases between. Germline CDR1 MDHEN, CDR2 SYDVKM. The CDR3 runs 14 residues. The CDR3 region has the DNA TGTGCCAGCAGTTTGAGGTCCCGCGGAGATACGCAGTATTTT. Protein sequence: CASSLRSRGDTQYF.

The genes are TRBV21-1 and TRBJ2-3; whether TRBD2, the table's D call, matches the DNA was not checked. TRBV21-1 is labeled a pseudogene. The CDR3 has 17 amino acids. The CDR3 bases are TGTGCCAGCAGCAAGGTCGGATCTAGCGGGGTCACAGATACGCAGTATTTT. Amino acids: CASSKVGSSGVTDTQYF.

Only a few counts were recorded for this clonotype. V is TRBV27 and J is TRBJ2-3; D is perhaps TRBD2 (5 bases). Looked up from germline, CDR1 is MNHEY and CDR2 is SMNVEV (reference sequence). This CDR3 contains 15 residues. V was shortened by 4 bases and J by 2 bases, with 13 bases between the two germline ends. In DNA form, the CDR3 reads TGTGCCAGCAGTTCCCTACTAGAGCCCACAGATACGCAGTATTTT. Its translation: CASSSLLEPTDTQYF.

J is TRBJ2-5 and V is TRBV10-3; 9 positions match TRBD2. CDR3 length: 16 residues. The germline gives CDR1 ENHRY, CDR2 SYGVKD. With 3 bases clipped from V and 1 base from J, the junction kept 6 bases outside the gene matches. CDR3 amino acids: CAISDLAGTVQETQYF. The CDR3 region has the DNA TGTGCCATCAGTGATCTAGCGGGGACCGTCCAAGAGACCCAGTACTTC.

Worth noting for this clonotype: A junction boundary mismatches the germline segment, possibly from a read error. The chain employs TRBV6-1 and TRBJ2-2; 12 nucleotides align to TRBD2. The CDR3 is 16 amino acids. Germline-derived CDR1 and CDR2 are MNHNS and SASEGT. The CDR3 here is CASNRLAGDDTGGLFF. For the CDR3, the DNA is TGTGCCAGCAACCGACTAGCGGGGGACGACACCGGGGGGCTGTTTTTT.

This chain uses TRBV28 with TRBJ2-4, with 8 bases fitting TRBD1. Per germline, CDR1 MDHEN and CDR2 SYDVKM. This CDR3 spans 18 amino acids. V lost 4 bases, J lost 3 bases, and 14 bases stayed unmatched. The CDR3 DNA reads TGTGCCAGCAGTTCCATCCCCCCCACCGGGACAGGCAAAAACATTCAGTACTTC. Translating it yields CASSSIPPTGTGKNIQYF.

The table lists this clonotype with a few counts. This chain's CDR3 is CASRPQDLSTEAFF. Written as DNA, the CDR3 is TGTGCCAGCAGACCACAGGATTTGAGCACTGAAGCTTTCTTT. This chain joins TRBV27 and TRBJ1-1, with D possibly matching TRBD1 (5 bases). Trimming pared 6 bases from V and 4 bases from J, leaving 15 bases between. The CDR3 spans 14 residues. CDR1 is MNHEY and CDR2 is SMNVEV in the germline V gene (reference sequence).

In this sample, this clonotype turned up a few times. The genes are TRBV20-1 and TRBJ1-5, with TRBD1 as a possible D gene (6 bases). CDR1 and CDR2 from the germline V gene are DFQATT and SNEGSKA (reference sequence). The CDR3 totals 14 residues. Deletions cut 5 bases from V and 0 bases from J, with 11 bases between. The CDR3 reads CSAWDNFSNQPQHF. The CDR3 DNA reads as TGCAGTGCTTGGGACAACTTTAGCAATCAGCCCCAGCATTTT.

The chain joins TRBV27 to TRBJ2-1, with TRBD1 identical over 8 bases. The CDR3 runs to 15 residues. Germline V gene data show CDR1 as MNHEY and CDR2 as SMNVEV (reference sequence). The J segment lost 2 bases and the V segment lost 4 bases, leaving 4 bases of the junction unmatched. The CDR3 sequence: CASSSGTGPYNEQFF. The CDR3 DNA reads as TGTGCCAGCAGTTCCGGGACAGGCCCCTACAATGAGCAGTTCTTC.

This clonotype was detected ten times or more. V usage is TRBV5-1 and J usage is TRBJ1-5, with no clear D. CDR3 length: 14 residues. Between the trimmed V and J ends, which lost 2 bases and 2 bases, there was a span of 8 bases. The germline V gene has CDR1 SGHRS and CDR2 YFSETQ. CDR3 sequence reads: CASSFLGGNQPQHF. In DNA form, the CDR3 reads TGCGCCAGCAGCTTTTTGGGCGGCAATCAGCCCCAGCATTTT.

The rearrangement uses TRBV4-1 and TRBJ1-1; D uncertain. Germline V gene lookup returns CDR1 MGHRA and CDR2 YSYEKL. The CDR3 covers 14 residues. V was cut by 2 bases and J by 1 base, with 8 bases left in between. The chain's CDR3 is CASSQRRGNTEAFF. The CDR3 DNA reads TGCGCCAGCAGCCAACGTCGGGGGAACACTGAAGCTTTCTTT.

The chain combines TRBV4-3 with TRBJ2-3, with D hard to call. The V and J ends lost 1 base and 1 base respectively, with 12 bases between them. This CDR3 is built from 16 residues. Germline CDR1 reads LGHNA; CDR2 reads YSLEER. CDR3 bases: TGCGCCAGCAGCCAAGGTCTCTCTACGGGCACAGATACGCAGTATTTT. Encoded protein: CASSQGLSTGTDTQYF.

This clonotype was seen a handful of times. The CDR3 DNA follows: TGTGCCAGCAGCTTAGTGACAGGAGGTCCCCTAAATGAGCAGTTCTTC. This sequence encodes CASSLVTGGPLNEQFF. The genes are TRBV11-1 and TRBJ2-1; possible D gene TRBD1, 6 bases. The V gene lost 1 base and the J gene lost 7 bases, with 17 bases spanning the gap. The CDR3 is made up of 16 amino acids. The germline V gene has CDR1 SGHAT and CDR2 FQDESV (reference sequence).

A few counts support this clonotype. This chain joins TRBV6-1 and TRBJ2-1; D unresolved. V was cut by 3 bases and J by 5 bases, with 8 bases left in between. The CDR3 loop spans 13 amino acids. CDR1 and CDR2 from the germline V gene are MNHNS and SASEGT. CDR3 amino acids: CASSDWVHNEQFF. The CDR3 DNA follows: TGTGCCAGCAGTGATTGGGTTCACAATGAGCAGTTCTTC.